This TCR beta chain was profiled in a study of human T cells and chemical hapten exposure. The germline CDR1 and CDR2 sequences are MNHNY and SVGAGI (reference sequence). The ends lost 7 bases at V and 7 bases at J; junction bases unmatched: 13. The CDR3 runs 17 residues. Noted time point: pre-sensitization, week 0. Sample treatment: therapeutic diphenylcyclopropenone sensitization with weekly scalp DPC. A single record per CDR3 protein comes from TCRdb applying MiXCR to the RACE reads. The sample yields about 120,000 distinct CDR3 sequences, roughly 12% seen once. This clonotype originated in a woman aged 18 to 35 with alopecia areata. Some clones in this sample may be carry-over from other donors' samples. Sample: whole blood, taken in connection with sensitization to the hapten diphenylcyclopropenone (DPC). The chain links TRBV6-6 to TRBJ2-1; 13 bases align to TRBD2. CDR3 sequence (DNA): TGTGCCAGCACCCAGCCGAGACTAGCGGGGGGTGGTAATGAGCAGTTCTTC. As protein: CASTQPRLAGGGNEQFF.